The 23 T cell receptor beta chains given below trace back to one sample, sequenced in a study of blood T cell repertoires in COVID-19 (TCRdb year 2020). The library came from the immunoSEQ multiplex PCR assay. Here the immuneACCESS table is served through TCRdb, limited to in-frame sequences with V and J called. Missing clones are a known gap in these copies; in checked studies unresolved V genes cover under half, and the rest lacks a known reason. The table for this sample lists about 500,000 clones; about nine tenths of them were counted only once. The ten largest make up 0.65% to 0.9% of the sample. The sample consisted of PBMCs or T cells enriched from blood (not recorded which). All receptors come from a young woman who had recovered from COVID-19.

This clone was recorded at least ten times. The V call is TRBV6-4, the J call TRBJ2-1; TRBD2 agrees at 10 bases. The CDR3 is made up of 14 amino acids. V lost 0 bases, J lost 7 bases, and 0 bases stayed unmatched. Germline V CDR1 and CDR2: MRHNA, SNTAGT. DNA of the CDR3: TGTGCCAGCAGTGACTCTAGCGGGGGGAATGAGCAGTTCTTC. Its protein is CASSDSSGGNEQFF.

The chain joins TRBV19 to TRBJ2-7; 7 bases match TRBD1. The CDR3 is made up of 15 amino acids. V dropped 5 bases and J dropped 5; count of bases not matched to a gene: 12. Germline CDR1 LNHDA, CDR2 SQIVND (reference sequence). The CDR3 bases are TGTGCCAGTAGTTTTAGACAGGGCGAGGGTGACGAGCAGTACTTC. Protein product: CASSFRQGEGDEQYF. Looking up the rest from reference TRBV19 and TRBJ2-7 gives the full variable domain: DGGITQSPKYLFRKEGQNVTLSCEQNLNHDAMYWYRQDPGQGLRLIYYSQIVNDFQKGDIAEGYSVSREKKESFPLTVTSAQKNPTAFYLCASSFRQGEGDEQYFGPGTRLTVT.

This clone was counted a single time. The V call is TRBV10-1, the J call TRBJ2-3; maybe TRBD1 (6 bases). The germline V gene has CDR1 WNHNN and CDR2 SYGVQD (reference sequence). The CDR3 is made up of 14 amino acids. V was cut by 2 bases and J by 4 bases, with 10 bases left in between. The CDR3 DNA sequence: TGCGCCAGCAGTGAGGCGGACAGTGCAGATACGCAGTATTTT. Encoded protein: CASSEADSADTQYF.

This clone was observed a single time. The V gene is TRBV5-1, the J gene TRBJ1-4, with D uncertain. The germline V gene has CDR1 SGHRS and CDR2 YFSETQ. The CDR3 runs to 16 residues. V lost 4 bases to trimming and J lost 0 bases, with 13 bases between them. CDR3 loop: CASSPSPGATNEKLFF. The DNA for the CDR3 is TGCGCCAGCAGCCCCTCTCCCGGGGCAACTAATGAAAAACTGTTTTTT. The full variable domain, its missing parts supplied by reference TRBV5-1 and TRBJ1-4, is KAGVTQTPRYLIKTRGQQVTLSCSPISGHRSVSWYQQTPGQGLQFLFEYFSETQRNKGNFPGRFSGRQFSNSRSEMNVSTLELGDSALYLCASSPSPGATNEKLFFGSGTQLSVL.

V is TRBV12-5 and J is TRBJ1-2; a possible D gene is TRBD1 (6 bases). Between the trimmed V and J ends, which lost 6 bases and 9 bases, there was a span of 20 bases. Germline assignment: CDR1 LGHNT and CDR2 FRNRAP. This CDR3 is 14 amino acids long. This CDR3 reads CASGPPGQRVSYTF. CDR3 in DNA: TGTGCTAGTGGCCCCCCCGGACAGAGGGTAAGCTACACCTTC.

This rearrangement joins TRBV10-3 to TRBJ1-2; D is perhaps TRBD1 (6 bases). Per germline, CDR1 ENHRY and CDR2 SYGVKD. V lost 8 bases to trimming and J lost 0 bases, with 13 bases between them. CDR3 length: 14 residues. The CDR3 is CAISGTLANYGYTF. The CDR3 nucleotides read TGTGCCATCTCCGGGACACTAGCTAACTATGGCTACACCTTC.

V and J are TRBV2 and TRBJ2-7, with TRBD2 identical over 13 bases. This CDR3 comprises 16 residues. Looked up from germline, CDR1 is SNHLY and CDR2 is FYNNEI. The V gene end was trimmed by 8 bases and the J gene end by 0 bases; junction bases not matched to a gene: 7. CDR3 sequence reads: CASSGTSGAHSYEQYF. DNA of the CDR3: TGTGCCAGCTCCGGGACTAGCGGGGCGCACTCCTACGAGCAGTACTTC.

The CDR3: CASAAGQWAFF. CDR3 DNA: TGTGCTAGTGCCGCCGGACAGTGGGCTTTCTTT. The chain recombines TRBV12-5 with TRBJ1-1, with a tentative D call TRBD1 (6 bases). Trimming pared 7 bases from V and 11 bases from J, leaving 14 bases between. The CDR3 has 11 amino acids. Germline values: CDR1 LGHNT, CDR2 FRNRAP. Drawing the rest from reference TRBV12-5 and TRBJ1-1, the complete variable domain is DARVTQTPRHKVTEMGQEVTMRCQPILGHNTVFWYRQTMMQGLELLAYFRNRAPLDDSGMPKDRFSAEMPDATLATLKIQPSEPRDSAVYFCASAAGQWAFFGQGTRLTVV.

The chain couples TRBV5-1 to TRBJ2-7; 9 bases map to TRBD1. Germline V lookup: CDR1 SGHRS, CDR2 YFSETQ. This CDR3 has 14 amino acids. J lost 3 bases, V lost 8 bases, and 9 bases had no gene match. The CDR3, as DNA: TGCGCCAGTACTCGACAGGGGGAAGGCTACGAGCAGTACTTC. Translation gives CASTRQGEGYEQYF.

CDR3: CASNGGAGMETQYF. In nucleotides, the CDR3 is TGTGCCAGCAATGGGGGGGCGGGTATGGAGACCCAGTACTTC. The rearrangement links TRBV28 to TRBJ2-5; D may be TRBD2 (7 bases). V dropped 7 bases and J dropped 5 bases, with 17 bases sitting between them. This CDR3 has 14 residues. Germline values: CDR1 MDHEN, CDR2 SYDVKM.

This clone was recorded a few times. V gene TRBV28 combines with J gene TRBJ1-5, with TRBD1 as a possible D gene (5 bases). Trimming pared 6 bases from V and 10 bases from J, leaving 22 bases between. The CDR3 runs 15 residues. Germline CDR1 and CDR2: MDHEN and SYDVKM. The CDR3 bases are TGTGCCAGCAGCCGCAACCCGGGGGGGAATAGACCCCAGCATTTT. Amino acids: CASSRNPGGNRPQHF.

V gene TRBV11-2 combines with J gene TRBJ1-2; D is perhaps TRBD1 (6 bases). The CDR3 extends over 13 amino acids. Trimming took off 4 bases at V and 7 bases at J, with 13 bases between the two ends. Per germline, CDR1 SGHAT and CDR2 FQNNGV. The CDR3 coding sequence is TGTGCCAGCAGCTCTACAGGGAATGGTGGCTACACCTTC. Translation: CASSSTGNGGYTF.

This clone has a handful of counts. For the CDR3, the DNA is TGTGCCAGCAGCCACGCAGGGGGTGGCTACACCTTC. This gives the protein CASSHAGGGYTF. V and J are TRBV7-9 and TRBJ1-2, with TRBD1 matching 7 bases. From germline, CDR1 is SEHNR and CDR2 FQNEAQ (reference sequence). This CDR3 has 12 amino acids. Trimming took 5 bases from V and 7 from J; bases not matched to a gene: 4. The full variable domain, in which reference TRBV7-9 and TRBJ1-2 provide the parts outside the CDR3, is DTGVSQNPRHKITKRGQNVTFRCDPISEHNRLYWYRQTLGQGPEFLTYFQNEAQLEKSRLLSDRFSAERPKGSFSTLEIQRTEQGDSAMYLCASSHAGGGYTFGSGTRLTVV.

The gene calls are TRBV6-5 and TRBJ1-6, with D possibly TRBD1 on 5 matching bases. Per the germline V gene, CDR1 is MNHEY and CDR2 is SVGAGI. The CDR3 loop spans 15 amino acids. The germline V and J ends were trimmed by 4 bases and 9 bases, with 16 bases remaining between them. Here the CDR3 DNA reads TGTGCCAGCAGTTCGTCGGTCAGGGTGCGTTCACCCCTCCACTTT. It translates to CASSSSVRVRSPLHF.

As DNA, the CDR3 is TGTGCCAGCAGCTTACTGTTTTCGGGTACAGGGAAGATTTTGAACACCGGGGAGCTGTTTTTT. It encodes CASSLLFSGTGKILNTGELFF. The chain is built from TRBV7-8 and TRBJ2-2, with D possibly TRBD1 on 6 matching bases. CDR3 length: 21 amino acids. From germline, CDR1 is SGHVS and CDR2 FQNEAQ. The V gene lost 2 bases and the J gene lost 1 base, with 26 bases spanning the gap.

V and J are TRBV7-9 and TRBJ1-1, with TRBD1 matching 10 bases. In germline, CDR1 is SEHNR, CDR2 FQNEAQ (reference sequence). This CDR3 is built from 17 residues. After removal of 5 bases from V and 1 base from J, the junction contained 10 bases not matched to a gene. The CDR3 DNA is TGTGCCAGCAGCCGGGACAGGGGAAGAGGGGCGAACACTGAAGCTTTCTTT. Translation: CASSRDRGRGANTEAFF.

This rearrangement joins TRBV2 to TRBJ1-2; 7 positions match TRBD1. J gave up 8 bases and V 7 bases, and 7 bases lay outside the gene matches. This CDR3 has 12 amino acids. The germline CDR1 and CDR2 sequences are SNHLY and FYNNEI. CDR3 DNA: TGTGCCAGCACCGGACAGGACCGAGGCTACACCTTC. This encodes CASTGQDRGYTF.

This chain links TRBV24-1 with TRBJ2-7; 7 bases are a match to TRBD1. This CDR3 spans 16 amino acids. CDR1 is KGHDR, CDR2 SFDVKD, per germline. V shed 2 bases, J shed 4 bases, and the junction held 10 bases outside the gene matches. The DNA of the CDR3 is TGTGCCACCAGTGATTCCCCGGACAGGCAAAGGTACGAGCAGTACTTC. It yields the protein CATSDSPDRQRYEQYF.

The chain joins TRBV14 to TRBJ2-1, with 7 nucleotides matching TRBD2. This CDR3 spans 15 amino acids. Germline trimming cut 4 bases from V and 10 bases from J; bases unmatched to any gene: 13. Germline CDR1 and CDR2: SGHDN and FVKESK. The CDR3 DNA reads TGTGCCAGCAGCCGTGGACTAGTGTCGACCCAAGAGCAGTTCTTC. Translation gives CASSRGLVSTQEQFF.

This rearrangement joins TRBV15 to TRBJ1-1; TRBD1 agrees at 8 bases. Germline V gene sequence: CDR1 LNHNV, CDR2 YYDKDF (reference sequence). V lost 1 base, J lost 2 bases, and 3 bases stayed unmatched. This CDR3 region has 15 residues. The CDR3 sequence is CATSRGGQGNTEAFF. The CDR3 coding sequence is TGTGCCACCAGCAGAGGAGGACAGGGCAACACTGAAGCTTTCTTT.

V is TRBV18 and J is TRBJ2-5; 10 bases match TRBD1. V lost 5 bases, J lost 4 bases, and 13 bases stayed unmatched. The CDR3 is 17 residues long. The germline V gene has CDR1 KGHSH and CDR2 LQKENI. CDR3: CASSSREGQGNLETQYF. The DNA of the CDR3 is TGTGCCAGCTCATCCCGAGAGGGACAGGGGAATCTAGAGACCCAGTACTTC.

The rearrangement uses TRBV5-4 and TRBJ1-3; possible D gene TRBD1, 5 bases. The V gene's germline CDR1 is SGHNT and CDR2 YYREEE (reference sequence). The CDR3 runs to 14 residues. V was clipped by 2 bases and J by 2 bases, with 8 bases between them. The CDR3 coding sequence is TGTGCCAGCAGCTTCCAAGGGGCTGGAAACACCATATATTTT. Protein: CASSFQGAGNTIYF.

The gene calls are TRBV5-5 and TRBJ1-2; 12 bases fit TRBD1. Trimming took 1 base from V and 5 from J; bases not matched to a gene: 12. CDR1 is SGHKS, CDR2 YYEKEE, per germline (reference sequence). The CDR3 is made up of 18 amino acids. The CDR3 region is CASSLSGTGGAEKYGYTF. The CDR3 DNA reads TGTGCCAGCAGCTTGTCCGGGACAGGGGGCGCCGAAAAATATGGCTACACCTTC.